This T cell receptor (beta chain) originates from a study of cytomegalovirus exposure and HLA in healthy donors (dated by TCRdb to the late 2010s). General notes on the study: An earlier analysis of around 600 of the donors reported about 290 Gb of sequence data and more than 90 million unique TCR beta sequences from some 180 million T cells. An early release that covered 640 HLA-typed donors contained approximately 300 gigabases of sequencing data and around 80 million unique TCR sequences. The genetic ancestry cluster associated with self-reported Caucasian donors included roughly four fifths of the roughly 410 genotyped donors. The study aimed to test whether cataloging public T cell receptors could reveal signatures of past pathogen exposure. The T cell repertoires of under 750 subjects were profiled by immunosequencing and related to cytomegalovirus serostatus. Besides the first cohort of roughly 640 subjects, a separate validation cohort made up of 120 different subjects was used. High-throughput TCR immunosequencing, statistical association of individual TCRs with disease status, and machine learning were combined to predict cytomegalovirus infection status. To study patterns of TCR occurrence, a later analysis re-analyzed previously published TCR beta repertoires from 600 to 750 donors and added high-resolution HLA genotyping. In the later analysis, no new phenotypic data were used to find candidate immune exposures; instead, reliance was placed on TCR beta sequences and their occurrence across donors. In an earlier analysis of more than 550 of the donors, high-throughput TCR beta sequencing was used to judge whether each TCR beta V gene segment behaved as functional or pseudogenic. Donor age, sex, ethnicity and CMV serostatus were compiled alongside the repertoire data. A later genetic analysis took genome-wide SNP genotypes for about 60% of the roughly 670 donors and used that subset as a discovery cohort. All discovery cohort repertoires had been generated using a single sequencing platform. Both class I and class II loci were covered by HLA typing, at four-digit resolution. Typing coverage varied by locus: 629-630 donors for A, B, C, DRB1 and DQB1; approximately 560 for DQA1; approximately 570 for DPA1; approximately 470 for DPB1. About five DR-DQ haplotypes were handled as single units for association and clustering because linkage in the cohort was strong. Among a few hundred genotyped donors of the cohort, an average of about 240,000 unique TCR beta nucleotide sequences were sequenced per donor, roughly 18% of them non-productive. Overall results and qualifications from the work: Specific HLA alleles were associated with 15,000 to 20,000 TCR beta sequences at a false discovery rate of 0.05 in a later analysis. A total of 150 to 200 TCR beta chains were listed by the study as associated with cytomegalovirus. This cohort had only TCR beta chains sequenced, and the lack of alpha or paired-chain data limited which features could be detected. Seventeen rarely observed V segments, including chromosome 9 orphons, were excluded from the earlier analysis of a few hundred of the donors because counts were too low. A further reported finding was that TCR beta sequences accurately predicted the HLA-A and HLA-B alleles for most subjects in the first cohort. A later analysis reported that several top co-occurrence clusters appeared linked to parvovirus B19, influenza, CMV and Epstein-Barr virus. In a later analysis, most CMV-associated TCR beta chains were found to appear HLA-restricted, with HLA associations seemingly driven largely by CMV exposure. Correlated functional status among segregating V segments might be attributable to linkage disequilibrium, but an unknown experimental factor could not be ruled out. Cytomegalovirus status was reported to be diagnosed by the classifier with high specificity and sensitivity in both the original and validation cohorts. Sequencing depth was assumed to be roughly uniform across donors in the presence/absence analyses, though that assumption may not hold. A cluster of highly shared sequence variants was judged likely to be a technical artifact of the sequencing pipeline. V-gene and J-gene trimming of TCR beta chains was associated with a missense DCLRE1C variant in a later genetic analysis, and the association was replicated in an independent cohort. Because HLA typing was unavailable for some donors at each locus, only the typed subset was used in association tests. Compared with equally common non-associated chains, HLA-associated TCR beta chains in a later analysis were more clonally expanded and had lower generation probabilities. A later analysis found that TCR association rates varied across HLA loci, with DRB1 alleles showing the most associated TCRs and HLA-C alleles the fewest. Broadly in line with IMGT annotations, most TCR beta V segments showed up in productive rearrangements about 90% or about 30% of the time in an earlier analysis of a few hundred of the donors. According to the authors, the approach could potentially be generalized to other disease states and immunological phenotypes. Immune exposure information for the cohort was limited to CMV serostatus. In vitro tests confirmed that a few of the cytomegalovirus-associated TCR beta chains recognize cytomegalovirus antigens. Most TCR sequences were seen in very few donors, while some public TCRs were found in many individuals. According to a later genetic analysis, donors in an Asian-associated ancestry cluster had fewer N-insertions in productive TCRs than the roughly 700-donor mean. When HLA alleles, especially DR and DQ, strongly co-occurred, attributing TCR associations to individual alleles was difficult.

The cohort was made up of under 800 healthy bone marrow donors. At the time of sampling, every cohort member was nominally healthy, though immune exposures that went unrecorded were likely present. The donor was CMV seronegative and was included in the group of hundreds of seronegative cohort members. Each donor provided a peripheral blood sample, and peripheral blood mononuclear cells were used for TCR beta sequencing. Genomic DNA was extracted from the blood cell samples with the Qiagen DNeasy Blood Extraction Kit. In the case of this clone: Its recognized antigen is unknown. The sample holds no much larger clone one base away, and base qualities are not on file.

Libraries were constructed by the immunoSEQ multiplex PCR assay. For the multiplex PCR, a mixture combining 60 forward primers for TCR Vbeta segments and 13 reverse primers for TCR Jbeta segments was used. Amplification of the CDR3 region of rearranged TCR beta genes was performed with a multiplex PCR assay on genomic DNA. Amplified TCR beta libraries were sequenced as 87-base-pair reads on the Illumina HiSeq System. The source study handled its data this way. In a later analysis, tens of millions of unique TCR beta chains were counted across the 650 to 750 repertoires, and roughly 11 million of these chains were shared by at least two donors. Raw reads were error-corrected and collapsed into unique sequences by a nearest-neighbor algorithm in which closely related sequences were merged to remove PCR and sequencing errors. V, D and J gene segments were assigned by aligning CDR3 sequences to IMGT reference sequences. For a sequence to be retained, a match of at least six nucleotides was required to both a V gene segment and a J gene segment. Rearrangements were classified as productive when the CDR3 lacked stop codons and remained in frame with V and J, and all other rearrangements were classified as non-productive. CDR3 was defined by IMGT convention, running from the second conserved V-encoded cysteine to the conserved J-encoded phenylalanine. Sequences without an unambiguous match to a single V gene segment were excluded from the earlier analysis of over 500 of the donors. In an earlier analysis of approximately 500 of the donors, a V segment was called functional when productive rearrangements were above 56.7%, and segregating when the standard deviation between donors exceeded 5%. A statistical classification framework was built to diagnose cytomegalovirus status from the catalog of TCR beta chain sequences. V and J gene assignment, in a later analysis, came from comparing TCR nucleotide sequences with IMGT/GENE-DB human TR gene sequences. A later analysis assigned CDR3 sequences and most-parsimonious VDJ recombination scenarios with the TCRdist pipeline. In a later analysis, every TCR beta chain was defined by the combination of its CDR3 amino acid sequence and its V-gene family, and reads without a unique V-gene family were dropped. In a later analysis, 550 to 650 highly shared, low-generation-probability nucleotide sequences were removed to address suspected cross-contamination and a sequencing artifact. For each public chain, a later analysis derived a clonal expansion index from normalized ranks of inferred template counts within each repertoire. Generation probabilities in a later analysis came from a VDJ recombination model fitted to out-of-frame rearrangements, and those results were checked against IGoR. In a later analysis, hypergeometric tests were used to score TCR-TCR, TCR-HLA and TCR-CMV co-occurrence, with a repertoire-size bias correction applied to TCR pairs. In a later analysis, false discovery rates were estimated by permuting HLA or CMV assignments 20 times. In a later analysis, co-occurring TCRs were grouped using DBSCAN, and TCRdist sequence similarity was added for clustering within HLA-allele-positive subsets. For co-occurrence clustering, repertoires with fewer than 30,000 or more than 120,000 public chains were excluded, along with five or six repertoires with anomalous nucleotide sharing. Drawn from immuneACCESS, this table holds only the in-frame rearrangements with V and J called that TCRdb kept. Clones are partly lost; checked studies trace under half to an unresolved V gene and leave the rest unexplained. The V and J calls and clone size come from that table; D and trimming were worked out from the DNA. The sample data list fewer than 150,000 clones, and roughly three quarters of these were observed just once. Of the sample, 4.9% falls within the top ten clones.

The sample consisted of PBMCs. This clonotype was sampled from a woman between 50 and 59 years old in good health and CMV-seronegative.

Here the CDR3 is given as CASSEEDFQETQYF. The base sequence is TGCGCCAGCAGTGAGGAGGATTTCCAAGAGACCCAGTACTTC. The rearranged chain carries TRBV10-2 and TRBJ2-5; the D gene is unclear. CDR1 and CDR2, looked up from the germline V gene, are WSHSY and SAAADI. The CDR3 has 14 amino acids, counting the end cysteine and phenylalanine. Only the CDR3 DNA stays, 42 bases, in frame from base 1. V was cut back by 2 bases and J by 1 base, leaving a gap of 8 bases between them.